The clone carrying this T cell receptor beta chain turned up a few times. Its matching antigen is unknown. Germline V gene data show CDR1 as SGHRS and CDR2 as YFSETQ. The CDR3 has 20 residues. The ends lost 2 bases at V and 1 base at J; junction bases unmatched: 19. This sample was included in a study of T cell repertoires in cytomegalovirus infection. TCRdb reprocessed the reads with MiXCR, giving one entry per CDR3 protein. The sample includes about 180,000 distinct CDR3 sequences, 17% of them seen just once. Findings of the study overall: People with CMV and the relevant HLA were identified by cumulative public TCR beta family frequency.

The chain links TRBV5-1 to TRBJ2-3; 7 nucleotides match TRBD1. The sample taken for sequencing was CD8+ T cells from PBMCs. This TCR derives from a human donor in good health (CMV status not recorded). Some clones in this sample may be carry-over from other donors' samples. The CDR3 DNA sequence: TGCGCCAGCAGCTTCCCAAGGGACAGAGGACAGGCCGGGGGCACAGATACGCAGTATTTT. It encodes CASSFPRDRGQAGGTDTQYF.